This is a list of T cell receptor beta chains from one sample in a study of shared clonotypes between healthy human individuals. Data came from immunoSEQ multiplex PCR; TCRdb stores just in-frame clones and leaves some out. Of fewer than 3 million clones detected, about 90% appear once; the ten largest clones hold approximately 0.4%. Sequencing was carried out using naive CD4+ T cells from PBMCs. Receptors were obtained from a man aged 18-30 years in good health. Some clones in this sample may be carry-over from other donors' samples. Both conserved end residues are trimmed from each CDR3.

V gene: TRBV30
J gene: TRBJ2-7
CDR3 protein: AWSVQYPGIDEQY

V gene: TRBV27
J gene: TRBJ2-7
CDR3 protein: ASSLSGQGSYEQY

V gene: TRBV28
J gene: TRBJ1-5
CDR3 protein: ASRGQDSNNQPQH

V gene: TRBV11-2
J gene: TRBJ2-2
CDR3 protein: ASSSDHGELF

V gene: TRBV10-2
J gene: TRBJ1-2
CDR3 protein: AGFGGQGANYGYT

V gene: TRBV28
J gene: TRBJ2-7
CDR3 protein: ASSFMAAGGPYEQY

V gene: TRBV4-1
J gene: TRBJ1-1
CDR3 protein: ASSHPRVGGMNTEAF

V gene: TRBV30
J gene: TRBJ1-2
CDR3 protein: AWTKGYGYT

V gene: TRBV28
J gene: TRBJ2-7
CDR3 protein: ASSELTGAYEQY

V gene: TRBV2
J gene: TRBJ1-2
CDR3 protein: ASSEGQGVSRWGYT

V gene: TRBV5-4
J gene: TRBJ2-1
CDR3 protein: ASSLASNSYNEQF

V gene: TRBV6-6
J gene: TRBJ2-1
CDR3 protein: ASSAQRSVSYNEQF

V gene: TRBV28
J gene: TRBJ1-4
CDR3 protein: ASSTRARGEGEKLF

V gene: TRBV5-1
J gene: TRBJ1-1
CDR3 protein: ASSSRGTTLNTEAF

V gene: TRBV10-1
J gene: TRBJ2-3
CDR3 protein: ASPSNTQY

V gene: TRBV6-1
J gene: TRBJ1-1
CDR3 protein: ASSERGGVTEAF

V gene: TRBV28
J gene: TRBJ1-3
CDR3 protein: ASSSIRVVLSGNTIY

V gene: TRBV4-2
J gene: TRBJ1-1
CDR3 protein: ASSQVGGSNPEAF

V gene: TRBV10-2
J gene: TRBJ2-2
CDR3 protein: ASSERQGTGGELF

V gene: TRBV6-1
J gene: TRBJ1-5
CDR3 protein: ASSGRNSNLNQPQH

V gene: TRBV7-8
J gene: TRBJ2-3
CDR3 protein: ASSSTDTQY

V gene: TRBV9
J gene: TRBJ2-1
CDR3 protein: ASSVTGEGSNEQF

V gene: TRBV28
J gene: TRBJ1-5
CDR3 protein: ASSFSQLRGLGQPQH

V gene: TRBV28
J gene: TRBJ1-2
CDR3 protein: ASSLVGTNYGYT

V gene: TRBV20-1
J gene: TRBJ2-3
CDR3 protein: SVRGTDTQY

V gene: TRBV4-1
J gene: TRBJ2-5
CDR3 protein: ASSPQGGRGEGGMETQY

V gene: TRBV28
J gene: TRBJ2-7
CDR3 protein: ASSSQREQY

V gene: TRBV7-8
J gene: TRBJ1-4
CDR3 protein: ASSSVGYTVPGKKLF

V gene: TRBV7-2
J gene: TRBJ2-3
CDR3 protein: ASSSPSTDTQY

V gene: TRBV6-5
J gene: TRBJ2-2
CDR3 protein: ASSSHTGELF

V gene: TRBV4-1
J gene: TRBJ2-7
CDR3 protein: ASSLGTSGTYEQY